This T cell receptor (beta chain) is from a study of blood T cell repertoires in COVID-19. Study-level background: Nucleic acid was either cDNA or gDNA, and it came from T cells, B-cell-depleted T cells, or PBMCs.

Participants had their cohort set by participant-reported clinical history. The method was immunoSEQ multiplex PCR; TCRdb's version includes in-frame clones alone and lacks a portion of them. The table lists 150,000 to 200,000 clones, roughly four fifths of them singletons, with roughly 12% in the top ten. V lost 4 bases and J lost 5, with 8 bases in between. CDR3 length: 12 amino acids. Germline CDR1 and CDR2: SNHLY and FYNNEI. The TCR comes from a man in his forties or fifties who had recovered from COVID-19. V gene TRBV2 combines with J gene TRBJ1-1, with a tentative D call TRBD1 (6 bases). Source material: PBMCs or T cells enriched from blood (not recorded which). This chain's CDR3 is CASSARGTEAFF. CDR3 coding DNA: TGTGCCAGCAGTGCCAGGGGAACTGAAGCTTTCTTT.